The rows below give T cell receptor beta chains drawn from one sample of a study of blood T cells in healthy people across ages. TCRdb re-called the 5' RACE reads through MiXCR, storing one row per CDR3 protein. The sample lists over a million distinct CDR3 sequences; 40% to 45% were seen once. Sequenced input: blood. The receptors come from a woman in her fifties or sixties in good health. CDR3s include the opening cysteine and the closing phenylalanine or tryptophan. The D gene is left open where the match is weak. Rows give clone size only sometimes, using once, few, many, or a class for an expanded clone.

v_gene: TRBV6-5
j_gene: TRBJ1-1
abundance: NA
d_gene: TRBD1
CDR3aa: CASSWGTGMNTEAFF
CDR3nt: TGTGCCAGCAGTTGGGGGACAGGGATGAACACTGAAGCTTTCTTT

v_gene: TRBV12-3/TRBV12-4
j_gene: TRBJ2-7
abundance: NA
d_gene: NA
CDR3aa: CASSSWGASYF
CDR3nt: TGTGCCAGCAGTTCATGGGGGGCATCGTACTTC

v_gene: TRBV9
j_gene: TRBJ1-4
abundance: NA
d_gene: NA
CDR3aa: CASSLSQGQKLFF
CDR3nt: TGTGCCAGCAGCCTCTCCCAGGGCCAAAAACTGTTTTTT

v_gene: TRBV28
j_gene: TRBJ1-4
abundance: NA
d_gene: NA
CDR3aa: CASSFTGLESEKLFF
CDR3nt: TGTGCCAGCAGTTTCACAGGGTTGGAGAGTGAAAAACTGTTTTTT

v_gene: TRBV10-1
j_gene: TRBJ2-3
abundance: few
d_gene: TRBD2
CDR3aa: CASSEYSLAGGNTQYF
CDR3nt: TGCGCCAGCAGTGAGTACTCCCTAGCGGGAGGAAATACGCAGTATTTT

v_gene: TRBV20-1
j_gene: TRBJ1-2
abundance: few
d_gene: NA
CDR3aa: CSALTPAYGYTF
CDR3nt: TGCAGTGCTCTGACACCTGCCTATGGCTACACCTTC

v_gene: TRBV3-1
j_gene: TRBJ2-5
abundance: NA
d_gene: TRBD2
CDR3aa: CASSWPTSGSAVEQYF
CDR3nt: TGTGCCAGCAGCTGGCCGACTAGCGGGAGTGCTGTTGAGCAGTACTTC

v_gene: TRBV11-2
j_gene: TRBJ2-1
abundance: few
d_gene: NA
CDR3aa: CASSLDTIGEQFF
CDR3nt: TGTGCCAGCAGCTTAGACACGATAGGTGAGCAGTTCTTC

v_gene: TRBV9
j_gene: TRBJ2-3
abundance: NA
d_gene: NA
CDR3aa: CASSERASGTDTQYF
CDR3nt: TGTGCCAGCAGCGAGAGGGCCTCGGGGACAGATACGCAGTATTTT

v_gene: TRBV11-2
j_gene: TRBJ2-5
abundance: many
d_gene: TRBD2
CDR3aa: CASSLASGRLGETQYF
CDR3nt: TGTGCCAGCAGCTTAGCGAGCGGGAGGCTCGGAGAGACCCAGTACTTC

v_gene: TRBV5-1
j_gene: TRBJ2-1
abundance: many
d_gene: NA
CDR3aa: CASSESSYNEQFF
CDR3nt: TGTGCCAGCAGTGAATCCTCCTACAATGAGCAGTTCTTC

v_gene: TRBV9
j_gene: TRBJ2-1
abundance: NA
d_gene: NA
CDR3aa: CASSVGRAGRRYNEQFF
CDR3nt: TGTGCCAGCAGCGTAGGCAGGGCCGGGAGAAGATACAATGAGCAGTTCTTC

v_gene: TRBV10-2
j_gene: TRBJ1-2
abundance: NA
d_gene: NA
CDR3aa: CASSVNTNYGYTF
CDR3nt: TGCGCCAGCAGTGTTAACACGAACTATGGCTACACCTTC

v_gene: TRBV7-7
j_gene: TRBJ2-3
abundance: NA
d_gene: TRBD2
CDR3aa: CASSLYETSGGTDTQYF
CDR3nt: TGTGCTAGCAGCTTATACGAGACTAGCGGGGGCACAGATACGCAGTATTTT

v_gene: TRBV9
j_gene: TRBJ2-6
abundance: NA
d_gene: NA
CDR3aa: CASMVGTTTSGANVLTF
CDR3nt: TGTGCCAGCATGGTTGGGACGACCACCTCTGGGGCCAACGTCCTGACTTTC

v_gene: TRBV21-1
j_gene: TRBJ2-3
abundance: many
d_gene: NA
CDR3aa: CASSNRGSTDTQYF
CDR3nt: TGTGCCAGCAGCAACAGGGGTAGCACAGATACGCAGTATTTT

v_gene: TRBV9
j_gene: TRBJ2-1
abundance: few
d_gene: TRBD2
CDR3aa: CASSTGLVHEQFF
CDR3nt: TGTGCCAGCAGCACGGGACTAGTTCATGAGCAGTTCTTC

v_gene: TRBV15
j_gene: TRBJ2-5
abundance: NA
d_gene: NA
CDR3aa: CATSRDRGLEQETQYF
CDR3nt: TGTGCCACCAGCAGAGACAGGGGCCTAGAACAAGAGACCCAGTACTTC

v_gene: TRBV27
j_gene: TRBJ2-7
abundance: NA
d_gene: TRBD1
CDR3aa: CASAPGQGPYEQYF
CDR3nt: TGTGCCAGCGCTCCGGGACAGGGCCCTTACGAGCAGTACTTC

v_gene: TRBV5-1
j_gene: TRBJ1-4
abundance: NA
d_gene: NA
CDR3aa: CASSLDAGEKLFF
CDR3nt: TGCGCCAGCAGCTTGGACGCAGGGGAAAAACTGTTTTTT

v_gene: TRBV20-1
j_gene: TRBJ2-7
abundance: NA
d_gene: TRBD2
CDR3aa: CSASLRLAGVQYF
CDR3nt: TGCAGTGCTTCCCTCAGACTAGCGGGAGTGCAGTACTTC

v_gene: TRBV2
j_gene: TRBJ2-5
abundance: few
d_gene: NA
CDR3aa: CATSRVGTQYF
CDR3nt: TGTGCCACCTCCAGGGTAGGGACCCAGTACTTC

v_gene: TRBV29-1
j_gene: TRBJ1-1
abundance: few
d_gene: NA
CDR3aa: CSVVLGGNTEAFF
CDR3nt: TGCAGCGTTGTTTTAGGGGGAAACACTGAAGCTTTCTTT

v_gene: TRBV19
j_gene: TRBJ2-3
abundance: NA
d_gene: TRBD2
CDR3aa: CASSTWTSGRPSTDTQYF
CDR3nt: TGTGCCAGTAGTACTTGGACTAGCGGGAGACCTAGCACAGATACGCAGTATTTT

v_gene: TRBV10-3
j_gene: TRBJ1-6
abundance: few
d_gene: NA
CDR3aa: CAISFGGDSPLHF
CDR3nt: TGTGCCATCAGTTTCGGGGGGGATTCACCCCTCCACTTT

v_gene: TRBV5-1
j_gene: TRBJ2-5
abundance: few
d_gene: NA
CDR3aa: CASTRDPPQGTQYF
CDR3nt: TGCGCCAGTACCCGAGACCCTCCCCAGGGGACCCAGTACTTC

v_gene: TRBV2
j_gene: TRBJ2-6
abundance: NA
d_gene: TRBD1
CDR3aa: CASSVTGGMGANVLTF
CDR3nt: TGTGCCAGCAGTGTGACAGGGGGCATGGGGGCCAACGTCCTGACTTTC

v_gene: TRBV27
j_gene: TRBJ2-7
abundance: NA
d_gene: NA
CDR3aa: CASSRQGGGSYEQYF
CDR3nt: TGTGCCAGCAGTAGACAGGGAGGTGGCTCCTACGAGCAGTACTTC

v_gene: TRBV20-1
j_gene: TRBJ2-4
abundance: few
d_gene: TRBD1
CDR3aa: CSAGGQGKDKNIQYF
CDR3nt: TGCAGTGCTGGTGGACAGGGGAAGGACAAAAACATTCAGTACTTC

v_gene: TRBV7-2
j_gene: TRBJ1-5
abundance: NA
d_gene: NA
CDR3aa: CASTINNQPQHF
CDR3nt: TGTGCCAGCACGATTAACAATCAGCCCCAGCATTTT

v_gene: TRBV24-1
j_gene: TRBJ2-1
abundance: few
d_gene: NA
CDR3aa: CATSGLNVRNEQFF
CDR3nt: TGTGCCACCAGTGGGCTTAATGTTCGGAATGAGCAGTTCTTC

v_gene: TRBV7-7
j_gene: TRBJ2-7
abundance: NA
d_gene: NA
CDR3aa: CASSQSPSDYEQYF
CDR3nt: TGTGCCAGCAGCCAGAGCCCAAGCGACTACGAGCAGTACTTC

v_gene: TRBV5-1
j_gene: TRBJ2-4
abundance: few
d_gene: TRBD2
CDR3aa: CASSAQVTSGYNEQYF
CDR3nt: TGCGCCAGCAGCGCCCAGGTGACTAGCGGATACAATGAGCAGTACTTC

v_gene: TRBV29-1
j_gene: TRBJ2-7
abundance: many
d_gene: TRBD1
CDR3aa: CSAGQGSYEQYF
CDR3nt: TGCAGTGCGGGACAGGGTTCTTACGAGCAGTACTTC

v_gene: TRBV4-2
j_gene: TRBJ2-7
abundance: few
d_gene: NA
CDR3aa: CASSQDSSEGEQYF
CDR3nt: TGTGCCAGCAGCCAAGACTCTAGCGAGGGGGAGCAGTACTTC

v_gene: TRBV5-1
j_gene: TRBJ2-1
abundance: many
d_gene: NA
CDR3aa: CASSLRAGGEQFF
CDR3nt: TGCGCCAGCAGCTTGCGAGCGGGCGGTGAGCAGTTCTTC

v_gene: TRBV20-1
j_gene: TRBJ2-7
abundance: NA
d_gene: NA
CDR3aa: CSARDQQEINEQYF
CDR3nt: TGCAGTGCTAGAGATCAACAGGAAATCAATGAGCAGTACTTC

v_gene: TRBV28
j_gene: TRBJ2-7
abundance: NA
d_gene: NA
CDR3aa: CASSEDGGEQYF
CDR3nt: TGTGCCAGCAGTGAGGACGGGGGCGAGCAGTACTTC

v_gene: TRBV7-8
j_gene: TRBJ2-7
abundance: many
d_gene: NA
CDR3aa: CASSLAYSYEQYF
CDR3nt: TGTGCCAGCAGCTTAGCTTACTCCTACGAGCAGTACTTC

v_gene: TRBV2
j_gene: TRBJ2-5
abundance: NA
d_gene: TRBD1
CDR3aa: CASRVPGQGRGEETQYF
CDR3nt: TGTGCCAGCCGAGTCCCGGGACAGGGGAGAGGCGAAGAGACCCAGTACTTC

v_gene: TRBV11-2
j_gene: TRBJ2-7
abundance: NA
d_gene: TRBD2
CDR3aa: CASSLGGVGGSWSYEQYF
CDR3nt: TGTGCCAGCAGCTTAGGGGGAGTGGGAGGGAGCTGGTCCTACGAGCAGTACTTC

v_gene: TRBV7-9
j_gene: TRBJ2-1
abundance: few
d_gene: TRBD2
CDR3aa: CASSTLAGELQEGQFF
CDR3nt: TGTGCCAGCAGCACATTAGCGGGAGAGCTACAGGAGGGGCAGTTCTTC

v_gene: TRBV12-3/TRBV12-4
j_gene: TRBJ2-3
abundance: few
d_gene: TRBD2
CDR3aa: CANRLAGDLAQYF
CDR3nt: TGTGCCAATCGACTAGCGGGAGATCTTGCGCAGTATTTT

v_gene: TRBV20-1
j_gene: TRBJ2-5
abundance: few
d_gene: NA
CDR3aa: CSARGQSLQETQYF
CDR3nt: TGCAGTGCTAGAGGACAGAGCCTACAAGAGACCCAGTACTTC